A single sample gave rise to the 4 T cell receptor beta chains below, sequenced in a study of T cell responses to AZD1222 COVID-19 vaccine. Measured with immunoSEQ multiplex PCR; TCRdb has only the in-frame clones, and not every one. The data contain some 130,000 clones, 75% to 90% of them singletons. Sequencing was performed on peripheral blood, taken on day 0 of AZD1222 vaccination. The receptors here all came from an adult in good health.

The gene calls are TRBV5-1 and TRBJ2-5; TRBD1 aligns across 7 bases. Germline assignment: CDR1 SGHRS and CDR2 YFSETQ. This CDR3 region has 13 residues. V was clipped by 3 bases and J by 2 bases; unmatched bases: 1. Here the CDR3 reads CASSWDRQETQYF. DNA for the CDR3: TGCGCCAGCAGCTGGGACAGACAAGAGACCCAGTACTTC.

The genes are TRBV9 and TRBJ1-4; D not certain. The CDR3 has 14 amino acids. V lost 0 bases and J lost 3, with 6 bases in between. The germline V gene has CDR1 SGDLS and CDR2 YYNGEE. This chain's CDR3 is CASSVGWANEKLFF. The CDR3 coding sequence is TGTGCCAGCAGCGTAGGGTGGGCTAATGAAAAACTGTTTTTT.

In this sample, this clone turned up a few times. This chain uses TRBV7-8 with TRBJ2-7, with 8 bases fitting TRBD1. The CDR3 extends over 15 amino acids. V was pared by 2 bases and J by 3 bases, with 6 bases of the junction left unmatched. Germline V CDR1 and CDR2: SGHVS, FQNEAQ. CDR3 sequence (DNA): TGTGCCAGCAGCTTAAGTGGACAGGGTAACTACGAGCAGTACTTC. Its translation is CASSLSGQGNYEQYF.

The CDR3 DNA reads as TGTGCCAGCAGCAATACAGGGGGCGAGGGGTTTGGCACTGAAGCTTTCTTT. Translating it yields CASSNTGGEGFGTEAFF. The chain recombines TRBV25-1 with TRBJ1-1, with TRBD1 identical over 9 bases. The CDR3 has 17 amino acids. CDR1 is MGHDK and CDR2 is SYGVNS in the germline V gene. V lost 6 bases, J lost 4 bases, and 15 bases stayed unmatched.